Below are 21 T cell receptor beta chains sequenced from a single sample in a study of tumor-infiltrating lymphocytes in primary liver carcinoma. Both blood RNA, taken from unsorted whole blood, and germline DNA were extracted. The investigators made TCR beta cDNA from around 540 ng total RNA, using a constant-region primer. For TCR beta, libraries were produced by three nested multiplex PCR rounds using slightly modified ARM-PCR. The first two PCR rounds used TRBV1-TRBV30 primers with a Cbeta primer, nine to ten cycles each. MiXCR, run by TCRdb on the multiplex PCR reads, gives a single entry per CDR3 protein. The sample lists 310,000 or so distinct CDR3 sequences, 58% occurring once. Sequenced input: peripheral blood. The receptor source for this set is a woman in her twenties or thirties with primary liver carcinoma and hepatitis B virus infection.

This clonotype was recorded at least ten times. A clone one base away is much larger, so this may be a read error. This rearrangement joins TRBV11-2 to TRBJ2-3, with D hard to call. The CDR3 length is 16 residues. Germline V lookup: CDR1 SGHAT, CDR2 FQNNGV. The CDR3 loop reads CASSLRSDSGTDAQYF. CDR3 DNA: TGTGCCAGCAGCTTACGGTCTGACTCCGGCACAGATGCGCAGTATTTT.

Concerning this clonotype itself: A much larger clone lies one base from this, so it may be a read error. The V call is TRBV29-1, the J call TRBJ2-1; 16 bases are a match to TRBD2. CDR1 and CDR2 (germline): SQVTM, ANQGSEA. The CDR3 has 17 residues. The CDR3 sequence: CNVGSGLAGGTYNEQFF. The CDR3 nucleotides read TGCAACGTTGGCTCGGGACTAGCGGGAGGGACCTACAATGAGCAGTTCTTC.

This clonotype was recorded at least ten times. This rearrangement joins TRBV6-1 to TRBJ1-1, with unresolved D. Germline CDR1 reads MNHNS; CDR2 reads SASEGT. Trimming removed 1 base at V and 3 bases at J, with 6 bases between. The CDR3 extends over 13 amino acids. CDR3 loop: CASSEDPDTEAFF. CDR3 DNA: TGTGCCAGCAGTGAAGACCCGGACACTGAAGCTTTCTTT.

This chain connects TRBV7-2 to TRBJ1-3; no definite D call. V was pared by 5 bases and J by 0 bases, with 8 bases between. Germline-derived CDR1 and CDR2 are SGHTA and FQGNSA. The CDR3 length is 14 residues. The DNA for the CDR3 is TGTGCCAGCAGCCTCAAATTCTCTGGAAACACCATATATTTT. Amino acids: CASSLKFSGNTIYF.

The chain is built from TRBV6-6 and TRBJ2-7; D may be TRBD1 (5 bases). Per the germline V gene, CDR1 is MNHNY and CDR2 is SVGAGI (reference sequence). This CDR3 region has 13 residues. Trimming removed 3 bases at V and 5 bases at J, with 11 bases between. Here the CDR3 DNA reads TGTGCCAGCAGTTATGGCAGGGCCAACGAGCAGTACTTC. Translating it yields CASSYGRANEQYF.

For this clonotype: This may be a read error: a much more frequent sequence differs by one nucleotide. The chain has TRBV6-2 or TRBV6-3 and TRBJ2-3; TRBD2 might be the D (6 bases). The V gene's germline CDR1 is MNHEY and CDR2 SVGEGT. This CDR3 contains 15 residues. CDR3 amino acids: CTSSRGSGPLDTQYF. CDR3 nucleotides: TGTACCAGCAGTCGAGGTAGCGGACCGTTGGATACGCAGTATTTT.

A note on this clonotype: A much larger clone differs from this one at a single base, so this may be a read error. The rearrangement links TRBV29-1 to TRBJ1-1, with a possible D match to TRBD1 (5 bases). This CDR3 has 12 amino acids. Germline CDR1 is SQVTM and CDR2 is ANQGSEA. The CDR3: CSVLSGNTEASF. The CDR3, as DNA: TGCAGCGTTTTATCAGGGAACACTGAAGCTTCCTTT. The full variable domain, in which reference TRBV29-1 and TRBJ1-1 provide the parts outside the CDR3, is SAVISQKPSRDICQRGTSLTIQCQVDSQVTMMFWYRQQPGQSLTLIATANQGSEATYESGFVIDKFPISRPNLTFSTLTVSNMSPEDSSIYLCSVLSGNTEASFGQGTRLTVV.

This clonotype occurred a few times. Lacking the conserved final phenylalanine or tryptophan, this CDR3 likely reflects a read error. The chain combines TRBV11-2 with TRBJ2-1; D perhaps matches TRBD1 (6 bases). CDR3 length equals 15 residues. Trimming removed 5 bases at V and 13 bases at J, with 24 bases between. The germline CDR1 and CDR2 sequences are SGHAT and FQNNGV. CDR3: CASSGKGQGDRGQFL. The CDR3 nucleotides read TGTGCCAGCAGCGGTAAGGGACAAGGAGATAGAGGCCAGTTCCTC.

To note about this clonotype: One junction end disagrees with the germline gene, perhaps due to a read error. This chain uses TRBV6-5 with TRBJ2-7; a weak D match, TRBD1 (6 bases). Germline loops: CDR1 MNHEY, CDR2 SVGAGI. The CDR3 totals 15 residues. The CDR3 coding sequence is TGTGCCCGCAGTTACAAGGACAGCAGATGCTACGAGCAGTACTTC. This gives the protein CARSYKDSRCYEQYF.

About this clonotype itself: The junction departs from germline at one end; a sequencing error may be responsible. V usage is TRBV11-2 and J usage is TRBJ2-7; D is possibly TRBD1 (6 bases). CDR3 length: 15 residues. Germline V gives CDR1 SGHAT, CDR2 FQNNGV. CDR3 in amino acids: CASSSTNRDTARQYF. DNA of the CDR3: TGTGCCAGTAGCTCAACAAACCGGGACACCGCTAGGCAGTACTTC.

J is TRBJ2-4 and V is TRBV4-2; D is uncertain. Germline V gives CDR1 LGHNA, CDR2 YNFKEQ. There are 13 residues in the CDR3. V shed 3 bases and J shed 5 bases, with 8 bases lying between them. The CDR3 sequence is CASSQGTQNIQYF. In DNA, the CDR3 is TGTGCCAGCAGCCAGGGCACCCAAAACATTCAGTACTTC.

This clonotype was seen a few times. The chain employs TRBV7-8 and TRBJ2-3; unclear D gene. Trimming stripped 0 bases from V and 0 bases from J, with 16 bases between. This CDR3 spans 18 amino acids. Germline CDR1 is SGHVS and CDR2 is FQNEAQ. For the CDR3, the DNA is TGTGCCAGCAGCTTAGCCACAGCATTGGGCGGTAGCACAGATACGCAGTATTTT. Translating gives CASSLATALGGSTDTQYF.

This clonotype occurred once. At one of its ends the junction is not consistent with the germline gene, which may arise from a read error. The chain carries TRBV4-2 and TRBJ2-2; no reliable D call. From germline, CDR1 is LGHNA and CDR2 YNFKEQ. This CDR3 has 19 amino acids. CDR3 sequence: CATSQDGPQAYTNTGELFF. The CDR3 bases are TGTGCCACCAGCCAAGACGGCCCCCAGGCCTACACGAACACCGGGGAGCTGTTTTTT.

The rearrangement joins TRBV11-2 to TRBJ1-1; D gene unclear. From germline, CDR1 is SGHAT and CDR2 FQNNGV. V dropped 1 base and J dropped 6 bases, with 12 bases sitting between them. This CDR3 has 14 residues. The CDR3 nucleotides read TGTGCCAGCAGCTTAGCCGGGTTGAGGGCTGAAGCTTTCTTT. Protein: CASSLAGLRAEAFF.

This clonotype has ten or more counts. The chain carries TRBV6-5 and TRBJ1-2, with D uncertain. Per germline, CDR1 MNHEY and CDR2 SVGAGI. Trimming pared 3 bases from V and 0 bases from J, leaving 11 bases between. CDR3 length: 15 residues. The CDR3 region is CASSYLGSANYGYTF. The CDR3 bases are TGTGCCAGCAGTTATTTAGGGTCAGCTAACTATGGCTACACCTTC.

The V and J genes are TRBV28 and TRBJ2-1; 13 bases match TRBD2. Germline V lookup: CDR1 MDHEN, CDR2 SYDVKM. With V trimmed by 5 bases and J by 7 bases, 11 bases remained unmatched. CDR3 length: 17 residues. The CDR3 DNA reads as TGTGCCAGCAGTGGGGAAGGACTAGCGGGAGTAACAAATGAGCAGTTCTTC. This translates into CASSGEGLAGVTNEQFF.

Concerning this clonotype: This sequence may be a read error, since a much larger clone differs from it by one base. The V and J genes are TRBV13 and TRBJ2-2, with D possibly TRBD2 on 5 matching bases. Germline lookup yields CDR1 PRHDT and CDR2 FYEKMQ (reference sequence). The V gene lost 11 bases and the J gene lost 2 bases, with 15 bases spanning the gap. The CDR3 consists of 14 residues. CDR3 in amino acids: CAGSTPSNTGELFF. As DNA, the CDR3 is TGTGCCGGCTCAACCCCTAGCAACACCGGGGAGCTGTTTTTT.

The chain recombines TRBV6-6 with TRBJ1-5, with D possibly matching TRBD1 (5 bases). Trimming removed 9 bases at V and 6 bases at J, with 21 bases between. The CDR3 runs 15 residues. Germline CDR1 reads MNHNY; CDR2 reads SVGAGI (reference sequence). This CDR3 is CARSLGRGTSQPQHF. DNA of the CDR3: TGTGCCAGGAGTCTAGGACGGGGGACCTCTCAGCCCCAGCATTTT.

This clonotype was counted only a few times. CDR3 DNA: TGTGCCAGCAGTTCAGGCCGAAGCAATCAGCCCCAGCATTTT. Its protein product is CASSSGRSNQPQHF. The V gene is TRBV12-3 or TRBV12-4, the J gene TRBJ1-5, with D unresolved. V was shortened by 4 bases and J by 1 base, with 8 bases between the two germline ends. CDR3 length equals 14 residues.

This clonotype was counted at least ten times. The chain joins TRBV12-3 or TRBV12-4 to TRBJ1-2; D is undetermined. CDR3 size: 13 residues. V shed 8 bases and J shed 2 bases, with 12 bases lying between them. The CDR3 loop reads CASRSQRNYGYTF. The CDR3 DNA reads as TGTGCCAGCCGTTCCCAACGCAACTATGGCTACACCTTC.

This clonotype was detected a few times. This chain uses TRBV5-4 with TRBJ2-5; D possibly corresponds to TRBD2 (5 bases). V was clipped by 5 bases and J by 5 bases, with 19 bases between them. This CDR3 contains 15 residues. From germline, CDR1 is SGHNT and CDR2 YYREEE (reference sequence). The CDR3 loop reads CASSPIEGAGETQYF. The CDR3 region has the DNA TGTGCCAGCAGTCCTATCGAGGGAGCCGGGGAGACCCAGTACTTC.